The 14 T cell receptor beta chains listed next were all sequenced from one sample in a study of brain T cells in children with intractable seizures. Method: immunoSEQ multiplex PCR; TCRdb's copy keeps in-frame clones and lacks some. Of 300,000 to 400,000 clones listed, nearly 95% are singletons. Time point defined: blood from clinic visit 5 months post-surgery; TSC patient then seizure free. Sequenced material: peripheral blood, taken around 5 months after surgery. The source of these receptors is a boy in the first two years of life with tuberous sclerosis and intractable seizures.

The rearrangement links TRBV10-1 to TRBJ2-1; no clear D. The ends were cut back, 4 bases at V and 9 bases at J, with 10 bases in the middle. CDR1 is WNHNN, CDR2 SYGVQD, per germline (reference sequence). The CDR3 totals 12 residues. The CDR3 spells CASSGPLGEQFF. CDR3 DNA sequence: TGCGCCAGCAGTGGTCCCCTGGGTGAGCAGTTCTTC.

V is TRBV5-1 and J is TRBJ2-5; 8 bases are shared with TRBD1. CDR3 length: 14 residues. Losses at the gene ends were 9 bases for V and 4 bases for J; bases not matched to a gene: 11. Germline assignment: CDR1 SGHRS and CDR2 YFSETQ. The DNA of the CDR3 is TGCGCCACCAGTTCCGGACAGGGTCGAGAGACCCAGTACTTC. Translated, it gives CATSSGQGRETQYF.

The J gene is TRBJ2-3, the V gene TRBV24-1; TRBD1 might be the D (6 bases). CDR1 is KGHDR and CDR2 is SFDVKD in the germline V gene. This CDR3 spans 16 amino acids. The V and J ends lost 2 bases and 2 bases respectively, with 13 bases between them. The CDR3 DNA is TGTGCCACCAGTGATTCTACAGGGAGCTTCACAGATACGCAGTATTTT. This gives the protein CATSDSTGSFTDTQYF.

The chain joins TRBV9 to TRBJ2-1, with a weak D call TRBD2 (6 bases). Germline V lookup: CDR1 SGDLS, CDR2 YYNGEE. This CDR3 is built from 16 residues. V was trimmed by 2 bases and J by 3 bases, leaving 15 bases between them. The CDR3 sequence: CASSVLPRGNYNEQFF. DNA for the CDR3: TGTGCCAGCAGCGTCTTACCCCGGGGGAACTACAATGAGCAGTTCTTC.

J is TRBJ2-7 and V is TRBV7-9, with 8 bases lining up with TRBD1. In germline, CDR1 is SEHNR, CDR2 FQNEAQ (reference sequence). With 1 base clipped from V and 2 bases from J, the junction kept 1 base outside the gene matches. The CDR3 is made up of 14 amino acids. The CDR3 here is CASSLEDRAYEQYF. The CDR3 region has the DNA TGTGCCAGCAGCTTAGAGGACAGGGCCTACGAGCAGTACTTC.

Here the CDR3 reads CSVRDFTEAFF. CDR3 bases: TGCAGCGTGAGAGACTTCACTGAAGCTTTCTTT. The chain recombines TRBV29-1 with TRBJ1-1; D not resolved. V was clipped by 6 bases and J by 4 bases, with 9 bases between them. CDR1 is SQVTM and CDR2 is ANQGSEA in the germline V gene. This CDR3 comprises 11 residues.

V gene TRBV7-2 combines with J gene TRBJ2-7; 9 positions match TRBD1. J lost 1 base, V lost 1 base, and 2 bases had no gene match. The CDR3 contains 15 residues. Germline V gives CDR1 SGHTA, CDR2 FQGNSA. The CDR3 nucleotides are TGTGCCAGCAGCTTAGGGACAGGGGATTCCTACGAGCAGTACTTC. Its translation is CASSLGTGDSYEQYF.

The chain couples TRBV14 to TRBJ1-4; 9 bases are a match to TRBD1. CDR3 length equals 15 residues. From germline, CDR1 is SGHDN and CDR2 FVKESK. Trimming cost V 4 bases and J 4 bases; bases outside gene matches: 4. The CDR3 region is CASSLTGQGNEKLFF. CDR3 in DNA: TGTGCCAGCAGCCTTACGGGACAGGGTAATGAAAAACTGTTTTTT.

CDR3 sequence (DNA): TGTGCCAGCAGCTTATCTGGGGATGGCTACACCTTC. Encoded protein: CASSLSGDGYTF. The gene calls are TRBV11-3 and TRBJ1-2, with D uncertain. Germline V gives CDR1 SGHNT, CDR2 YENEEA. This CDR3 is 12 amino acids long. Trimming cost V 2 bases and J 6 bases, with 7 bases left between them.

This rearrangement joins TRBV30 to TRBJ1-1, with a weak D call TRBD1 (5 bases). Looked up from germline, CDR1 is GTSNPN and CDR2 is SVGIG (reference sequence). CDR3 length: 14 amino acids. Trimming took off 5 bases at V and 0 bases at J, with 13 bases between the two ends. CDR3 nucleotide sequence: TGTGCCTGGGTACCGGGACCTATGAACACTGAAGCTTTCTTT. This sequence encodes CAWVPGPMNTEAFF. Variable domain in full (rest from reference TRBV30 and TRBJ1-1): SQTIHQWPATLVQPVGSPLSLECTVEGTSNPNLYWYRQAAGRGLQLLFYSVGIGQISSEVPQNLSASRPQDRQFILSSKKLLLSDSGFYLCAWVPGPMNTEAFFGQGTRLTVV.

The CDR3 DNA follows: TGTGCCAGCAGCTTGGCCGGGACGGCTTCGGGCAATCAGCCCCAGCATTTT. It codes for CASSLAGTASGNQPQHF. This chain uses TRBV5-6 with TRBJ1-5; D perhaps matches TRBD1 (5 bases). CDR3 length: 17 residues. In germline, CDR1 is SGHDT, CDR2 YYEEEE. V was pared by 0 bases and J by 2 bases, with 15 bases between. The full variable domain, rest sourced from reference TRBV5-6 and TRBJ1-5, is DAGVTQSPTHLIKTRGQQVTLRCSPKSGHDTVSWYQQALGQGPQFIFQYYEEEERQRGNFPDRFSGHQFPNYSSELNVNALLLGDSALYLCASSLAGTASGNQPQHFGDGTRLSIL.

The chain combines TRBV15 with TRBJ2-7, with TRBD2 matching over 7 bases. The CDR3 is 12 residues long. J was trimmed by 6 bases and V by 1 base; bases with no gene match: 0. Germline CDR1 reads LNHNV; CDR2 reads YYDKDF (reference sequence). The CDR3 bases are TGTGCCACCAGCAGAGGGACTAGCGAGCAGTACTTC. The encoded protein is CATSRGTSEQYF.

In nucleotides, the CDR3 is TGTGCCAGCAGTGAGGGGACAGGGGATACCTACGAGCAGTACTTC. Translating gives CASSEGTGDTYEQYF. This chain links TRBV2 with TRBJ2-7; 10 nucleotides align to TRBD1. V shed 3 bases, J shed 2 bases, and the junction held 4 bases outside the gene matches. The CDR3 covers 15 residues. CDR1 is SNHLY, CDR2 FYNNEI, per germline.

The chain carries TRBV6-5 and TRBJ1-5; D unclear. V lost 7 bases, J lost 5 bases, and 9 bases lay in between. CDR3 size: 12 residues. Germline V CDR1 and CDR2: MNHEY, SVGAGI. CDR3 DNA: TGTGCCAGCAACCCGGGAGATCAGCCCCAGCATTTT. Amino acids: CASNPGDQPQHF.